These 4 T cell receptor beta chains share one sample of origin, sequenced in a study of vaccination and CD4 T cells after COVID-19. This sample's treatment: roughly 10-day PBMC culture with coronavirus spike peptide pools or control peptides (ViraFEST assay). Their antigens remain unidentified. Cultured CD4+ T-cell DNA underwent Oncomine TCR Beta short-read sequencing. One entry per CDR3 protein, called by TCRdb with MiXCR from the PCR reads. The sample records roughly 3,800 distinct CDR3 sequences, roughly 17% being singletons. The specimen sequenced was CD4+ T cells from blood, cultured in vitro. These receptors were obtained from a human donor who had recovered from COVID-19.

This clonotype was seen more than once but under ten times. The V and J genes are TRBV5-4 and TRBJ2-2; D is unclear. The CDR3 spans 13 residues. The V end was cut by 0 bases, the J end by 7 bases, with 7 bases between. Germline CDR1 SGHNT, CDR2 YYREEE (reference sequence). The CDR3 region is CASSLVKGGELFF. The CDR3 bases are TGTGCCAGCAGCTTGGTGAAGGGCGGGGAGCTGTTTTTT.

This clonotype was seen only a few times. The V gene is TRBV30, the J gene TRBJ2-1; maybe TRBD1 (5 bases). Germline V gives CDR1 GTSNPN, CDR2 SVGIG (reference sequence). Between the trimmed V and J ends, which lost 2 bases and 1 base, there was a span of 12 bases. CDR3 size: 15 residues. Here the CDR3 DNA reads TGTGCCTGGAGTTATGCAGGGAAATCCTACAATGAGCAGTTCTTC. It is translated as CAWSYAGKSYNEQFF.

The DNA of the CDR3 is TGTGCCAGCAGCCTCCCTACCATTCTGGGGGAGACCCAGTACTTC. The encoded protein is CASSLPTILGETQYF. This sequence joins TRBV11-2 and TRBJ2-5; no clear D. Germline V lookup: CDR1 SGHAT, CDR2 FQNNGV. The CDR3 has 15 residues. Trimming shortened V by 5 bases and J by 5 bases, and 18 bases separated the two germline ends.

This clonotype has just a few counts. This rearrangement joins TRBV2 to TRBJ2-7; TRBD2 matches 10 bases. Germline V gene lookup returns CDR1 SNHLY and CDR2 FYNNEI. Trimming took 4 bases from V and 7 from J; bases not matched to a gene: 13. The CDR3 sequence is 16 residues long. As DNA, the CDR3 is TGTGCCAGCAGTGGCCTCAGGCTAGCGGGGGCGGGGGAGCAGTACTTC. This gives the protein CASSGLRLAGAGEQYF.